What follows are 22 T cell receptor beta chains derived from one specimen sequenced in a study of T cells in Graves' hyperthyroidism and ophthalmopathy (dated by TCRdb to between 2019 and 2020). The protocol used for the library was multiplex PCR. The sequencer listed for this sample is Illumina HiSeq 2000. The TCR beta CDR3 regions were amplified from the RNA transcripts. The first round of RT-PCR for the TCR CDR3 was performed with the HTBI primer set and the Qiagen OneStep RT-PCR kit. TCRdb itself trimmed the public reads at Q25 with fastp, ran MiXCR and retained productive beta chains. Rows with a matching CDR3 protein are joined into one entry that keeps the most common DNA and genes. Recorded for this sample are some 650,000 distinct CDR3 sequences; approximately 15% of them occurred a single time. Less than 3.5% of the sample is taken by the ten largest. Sequencing was carried out using blood. The receptors here all came from a woman aged 40 to 50 with Graves' ophthalmopathy.

The chain combines TRBV19 with TRBJ1-5, with TRBD1 matching 10 bases. This CDR3 spans 17 amino acids. Per germline, CDR1 LNHDA and CDR2 SQIVND (reference sequence). Trimming cost V 4 bases and J 4 bases; bases outside gene matches: 10. The CDR3: CASSKLDRGLGNQPQHF. The CDR3 DNA is TGTGCCAGTAGTAAACTCGACAGGGGGCTTGGGAATCAGCCCCAGCATTTT.

This clonotype was observed many times. The genes are TRBV3-1 and TRBJ2-7; D is unclear. Per germline, CDR1 LGHDT and CDR2 YNNKEL (reference sequence). Trimming cost V 4 bases and J 2 bases, with 9 bases left between them. The CDR3 length is 13 residues. This CDR3 is CASSPAEAYEQYF. The DNA for the CDR3 is TGTGCCAGCAGCCCGGCAGAAGCCTACGAGCAGTACTTC.

The chain joins TRBV7-2 to TRBJ2-3; 7 positions match TRBD1. In germline, CDR1 is SGHTA, CDR2 FQGNSA. The CDR3 is 15 amino acids. The V segment lost 5 bases and the J segment 1 base; nucleotides outside the gene matches: 6. The CDR3: CASSLWTGRTDTQYF. The CDR3 DNA is TGTGCCAGCAGCCTCTGGACAGGCCGCACAGATACGCAGTATTTT.

This rearrangement joins TRBV6-5 to TRBJ2-7; TRBD1 matches 7 bases. Per the germline V gene, CDR1 is MNHEY and CDR2 is SVGAGI. This CDR3 region has 15 residues. Trimming took 2 bases from V and 5 from J; bases not matched to a gene: 9. The CDR3 sequence: CASSYDRVSTNEQYF. For the CDR3, the DNA is TGTGCCAGCAGTTACGACAGGGTTTCCACTAACGAGCAGTACTTC.

This chain uses TRBV18 with TRBJ1-1; the D gene is possibly TRBD1 (5 bases). V shed 8 bases and J shed 6 bases, with 19 bases lying between them. The CDR3 extends over 14 amino acids. The germline V gene encodes CDR1 KGHSH and CDR2 LQKENI. CDR3 amino acids: CASGEQASQAEAFF. The CDR3, as DNA: TGTGCCAGCGGAGAACAGGCCTCACAGGCTGAAGCTTTCTTT. Full variable domain (missing parts from reference TRBV18 and TRBJ1-1): NAGVMQNPRHLVRRRGQEARLRCSPMKGHSHVYWYRQLPEEGLKFMVYLQKENIIDESGMPKERFSAEFPKEGPSILRIQQVVRGDSAAYFCASGEQASQAEAFFGQGTRLTVV.

This clonotype has a count of ten or more. This chain links TRBV11-2 with TRBJ2-1; tentatively, D is TRBD1 or TRBD2 (5 bases each). The V gene's germline CDR1 is SGHAT and CDR2 FQNNGV. Trimming removed 4 bases at V and 5 bases at J, with 15 bases between. The CDR3 runs to 15 residues. The CDR3 region is CASSSIPGPNNEQFF. The CDR3, as DNA: TGTGCCAGCAGCTCAATCCCGGGACCGAACAATGAGCAGTTCTTC.

This clonotype was detected many times. V and J are TRBV6-1 and TRBJ1-1, with D possibly matching TRBD1 (6 bases). Germline CDR1 reads MNHNS; CDR2 reads SASEGT. This CDR3 has 14 residues. V was trimmed by 4 bases and J by 5 bases, leaving 14 bases between them. CDR3 nucleotides: TGTGCCAGCAGTGGGGGGGGGCTGGGAACTGAAGCTTTCTTT. Its protein product is CASSGGGLGTEAFF.

The sample holds many counts of this clonotype. The chain links TRBV20-1 to TRBJ1-3; tentative D call: TRBD1 (6 bases). CDR3 length: 14 amino acids. The germline gives CDR1 DFQATT, CDR2 SNEGSKA (reference sequence). Trimming stripped 3 bases from V and 1 base from J, with 10 bases between. CDR3 residues: CSASQGLSGNTIYF. CDR3 nucleotides: TGCAGTGCTAGTCAGGGGTTGTCTGGAAACACCATATATTTT.

This clonotype was detected ten times or more. V gene TRBV2 combines with J gene TRBJ2-5, with D perhaps matching TRBD2 (5 bases). Trimming stripped 2 bases from V and 5 bases from J, with 15 bases between. Germline V CDR1 and CDR2: SNHLY, FYNNEI. The length of the CDR3 is 15 residues. The CDR3: CASSELLSAGETQYF. The CDR3 DNA reads TGTGCCAGCAGTGAACTGCTTAGCGCCGGTGAGACCCAGTACTTC.

The chain links TRBV18 to TRBJ2-1; D is ambiguous. This CDR3 is 19 amino acids long. CDR1 is KGHSH, CDR2 LQKENI, per germline. V was clipped by 6 bases and J by 9 bases, with 33 bases between them. In DNA, the CDR3 is TGTGCCAGCTCTCTTTCCACGCCGGTAACAACAATGGGGAACAGTGAGCAGTTCTTC. Translating it yields CASSLSTPVTTMGNSEQFF.

The rearrangement uses TRBV20-1 and TRBJ2-3; the match to TRBD2 covers 11 bases. V shed 7 bases and J 5 bases; nucleotides not matched to a gene: 5. There are 13 residues in the CDR3. Germline lookup yields CDR1 DFQATT and CDR2 SNEGSKA (reference sequence). CDR3 amino acids: CSGLAGGLDTQYF. CDR3 sequence (DNA): TGCAGTGGGCTAGCGGGGGGCCTAGATACGCAGTATTTT.

In this sample, this clonotype turned up many times. The chain has TRBV6-1 and TRBJ1-1; D ambiguous. This CDR3 is built from 13 residues. Per germline, CDR1 MNHNS and CDR2 SASEGT. V dropped 4 bases and J dropped 2 bases, with 8 bases sitting between them. The CDR3 loop reads CASSGMDNTEAFF. DNA for the CDR3: TGTGCCAGCAGTGGTATGGACAACACTGAAGCTTTCTTT.

The chain links TRBV19 to TRBJ1-2; weak D call: TRBD1 (6 bases). The CDR3 length is 16 residues. Germline CDR1 reads LNHDA; CDR2 reads SQIVND (reference sequence). V was cut by 7 bases and J by 4 bases, with 22 bases left in between. The chain's CDR3 is CASMGAGHHGGYGYTF. CDR3 sequence (DNA): TGTGCCAGTATGGGGGCCGGACACCACGGGGGCTATGGCTACACCTTC.

This clonotype appeared many times. The chain carries TRBV6-1 and TRBJ1-4, with 9 nucleotides matching TRBD1. Germline CDR1 and CDR2: MNHNS and SASEGT. The CDR3 is 18 residues long. The junction had 12 bases not matched to a gene; V was cut back by 6 bases and J by 1 base. In nucleotides, the CDR3 is TGTGCCAGCAGCCCTGGGACAGGGCAGAGCCGAACTAATGAAAAACTGTTTTTT. Its protein is CASSPGTGQSRTNEKLFF.

The table lists this clonotype with many counts. This chain connects TRBV27 to TRBJ2-7, with D perhaps TRBD1 or TRBD2 (5 bases each). The CDR3 totals 15 residues. V was clipped by 6 bases and J by 0 bases, with 15 bases between them. Per germline, CDR1 MNHEY and CDR2 SMNVEV (reference sequence). The CDR3 DNA is TGTGCCAGCAGCCCTTTAGTGGGGGTCTCCTACGAGCAGTACTTC. It is translated as CASSPLVGVSYEQYF.

This clonotype occurred a few times. The chain recombines TRBV2 with TRBJ1-1; 7 positions match TRBD1. The CDR3 is made up of 15 amino acids. V was pared by 6 bases and J by 4 bases, with 11 bases of the junction left unmatched. CDR1 SNHLY and CDR2 FYNNEI come from the germline V gene. The CDR3 DNA reads as TGTGCCAGCAGCTGGGACAGTCTAACGGGCACTGAAGCTTTCTTT. This codes for CASSWDSLTGTEAFF. Drawing the rest from reference TRBV2 and TRBJ1-1, the complete variable domain is EPEVTQTPSHQVTQMGQEVILRCVPISNHLYFYWYRQILGQKVEFLVSFYNNEISEKSEIFDDQFSVERPDGSNFTLKIRSTKLEDSAMYFCASSWDSLTGTEAFFGQGTRLTVV.

This clonotype was observed a handful of times. The chain recombines TRBV6-1 with TRBJ2-2; TRBD1 is a possible D gene (6 bases). Germline-derived CDR1 and CDR2 are MNHNS and SASEGT. V gave up 4 bases and J gave up 5 bases, with 11 bases separating them. The CDR3 spans 14 residues. CDR3 in amino acids: CASSAGTFTGELFF. Here the CDR3 DNA reads TGTGCCAGCAGTGCCGGGACATTTACCGGGGAGCTGTTTTTT.

The table lists this clonotype with many counts. This chain connects TRBV7-2 to TRBJ2-1; tentative D call: TRBD1 (5 bases). V was pared by 2 bases and J by 7 bases, with 12 bases between. CDR1 is SGHTA and CDR2 is FQGNSA in the germline V gene. The CDR3 length is 14 residues. Here the CDR3 reads CASSLIGRANEQFF. For the CDR3, the DNA is TGTGCCAGCAGCTTAATCGGCAGGGCGAATGAGCAGTTCTTC.

This clonotype has ten or more counts. The chain recombines TRBV20-1 with TRBJ1-2; no clear D. Germline CDR1 is DFQATT and CDR2 is SNEGSKA (reference sequence). The length of the CDR3 is 13 residues. Trimming took off 0 bases at V and 8 bases at J, with 13 bases between the two ends. CDR3 residues: CSARDREGRGYTF. DNA of the CDR3: TGCAGTGCTAGAGATCGAGAGGGCCGGGGCTACACCTTC.

The V gene is TRBV12-3 or TRBV12-4, the J gene TRBJ2-2; no firm D call. V was trimmed by 6 bases and J by 6 bases, leaving 14 bases between them. The CDR3 consists of 14 residues. In DNA form, the CDR3 reads TGTGCCAGCAGGCGACCCGGACCGCCCGGGGAGCTGTTTTTT. As protein: CASRRPGPPGELFF.

This clonotype appeared many times. The chain combines TRBV28 with TRBJ1-3; no reliable D call. Trimming removed 3 bases from V and 2 bases from J, with 11 bases in between. This CDR3 has 15 amino acids. CDR1 is MDHEN, CDR2 SYDVKM, per germline. CDR3 in amino acids: CASSLEVTTGNTIYF. The CDR3 DNA reads TGTGCCAGCAGTTTGGAGGTCACGACTGGAAACACCATATATTTT. The whole variable domain, remainder taken from reference TRBV28 and TRBJ1-3, is DVKVTQSSRYLVKRTGEKVFLECVQDMDHENMFWYRQDPGLGLRLIYFSYDVKMKEKGDIPEGYSVSREKKERFSLILESASTNQTSMYLCASSLEVTTGNTIYFGEGSWLTVV.

The CDR3 nucleotides are TGCAGTGCCCCTCCCCAGGAGACCCAGTACTTC. Its protein product is CSAPPQETQYF. V is TRBV20-1 and J is TRBJ2-5, with D unclear. This CDR3 has 11 residues. CDR1 DFQATT and CDR2 SNEGSKA come from the germline V gene (reference sequence). Trimming took off 6 bases at V and 5 bases at J, with 10 bases between the two ends.